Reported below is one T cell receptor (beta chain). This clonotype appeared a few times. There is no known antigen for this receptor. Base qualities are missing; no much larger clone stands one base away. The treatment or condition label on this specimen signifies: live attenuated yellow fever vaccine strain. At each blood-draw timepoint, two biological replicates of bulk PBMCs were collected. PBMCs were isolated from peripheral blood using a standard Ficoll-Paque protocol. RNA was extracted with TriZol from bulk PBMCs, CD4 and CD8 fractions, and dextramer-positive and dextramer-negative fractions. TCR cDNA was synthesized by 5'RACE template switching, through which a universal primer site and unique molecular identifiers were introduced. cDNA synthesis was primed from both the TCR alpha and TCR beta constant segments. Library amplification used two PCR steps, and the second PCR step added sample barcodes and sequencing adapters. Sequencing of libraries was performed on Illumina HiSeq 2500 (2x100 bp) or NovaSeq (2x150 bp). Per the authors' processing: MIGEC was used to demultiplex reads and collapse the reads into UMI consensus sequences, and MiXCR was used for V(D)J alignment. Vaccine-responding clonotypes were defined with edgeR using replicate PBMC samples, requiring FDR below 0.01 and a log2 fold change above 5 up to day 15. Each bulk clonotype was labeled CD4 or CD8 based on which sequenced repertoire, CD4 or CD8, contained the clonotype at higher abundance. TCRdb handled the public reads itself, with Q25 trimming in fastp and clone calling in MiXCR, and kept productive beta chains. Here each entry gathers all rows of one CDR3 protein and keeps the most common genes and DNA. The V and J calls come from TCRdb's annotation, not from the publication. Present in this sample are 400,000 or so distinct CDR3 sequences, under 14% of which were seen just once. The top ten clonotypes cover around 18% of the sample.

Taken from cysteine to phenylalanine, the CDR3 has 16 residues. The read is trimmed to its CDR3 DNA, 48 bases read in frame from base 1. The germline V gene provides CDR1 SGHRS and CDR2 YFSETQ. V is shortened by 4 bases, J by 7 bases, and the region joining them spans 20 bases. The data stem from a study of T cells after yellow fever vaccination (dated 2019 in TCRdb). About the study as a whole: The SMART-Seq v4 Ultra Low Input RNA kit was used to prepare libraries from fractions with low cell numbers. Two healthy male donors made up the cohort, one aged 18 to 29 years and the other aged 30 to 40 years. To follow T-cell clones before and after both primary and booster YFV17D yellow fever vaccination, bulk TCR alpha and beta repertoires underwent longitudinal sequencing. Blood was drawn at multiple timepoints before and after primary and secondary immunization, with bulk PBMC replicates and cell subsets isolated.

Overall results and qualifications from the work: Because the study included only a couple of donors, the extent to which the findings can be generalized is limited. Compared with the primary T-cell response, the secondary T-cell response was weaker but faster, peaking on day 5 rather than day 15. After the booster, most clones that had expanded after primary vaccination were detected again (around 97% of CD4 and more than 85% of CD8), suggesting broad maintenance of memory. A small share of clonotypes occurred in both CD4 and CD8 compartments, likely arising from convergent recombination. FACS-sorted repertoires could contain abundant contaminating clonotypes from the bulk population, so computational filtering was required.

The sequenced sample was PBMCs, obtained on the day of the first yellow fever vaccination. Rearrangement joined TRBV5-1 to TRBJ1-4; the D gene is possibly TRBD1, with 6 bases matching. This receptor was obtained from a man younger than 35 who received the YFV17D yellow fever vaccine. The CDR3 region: CASSPGQANYFEKLFF. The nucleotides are TGCGCCAGCAGCCCGGGACAAGCGAATTATTTTGAAAAACTGTTTTTT.